This T cell receptor beta chain was recovered during a study of cytomegalovirus exposure and HLA in healthy donors. Study results and caveats: Follow-up analysis seemed to connect common viral pathogens with several of the most significant clusters identified. Immune exposure data for these donors was limited to CMV serostatus.

The PCR had 60 Vbeta and 13 Jbeta primers. Repertoires were generated with immunoSEQ multiplex PCR, while TCRdb's copy carries only in-frame clones and drops some. The sample shows more than 140,000 clones, 64% of them seen only once. This clone was seen ten or more times. Its antigen is unknown. Germline V gene sequence: CDR1 LGHNA, CDR2 YNFKEQ. V shed 3 bases, J shed 6 bases, and the junction held 6 bases outside the gene matches. This CDR3 contains 17 residues. The clonotype originates from a woman in her 30s in good health and CMV-seropositive. The material sequenced was PBMCs. V gene TRBV4-2 combines with J gene TRBJ2-3; 16 bases map to TRBD2. The DNA for the CDR3 is TGTGCCAGCAGCCAGGCCGGGACTAGCGGGGGGGTGGATACGCAGTATTTT. Amino acids: CASSQAGTSGGVDTQYF.